These 28 T cell receptor beta chains originate from one sample sequenced in a study of post-analysis software for immune sequencing data. Notes on the study in general: The five TRBV segments detected at higher frequency in patients than in controls included TRBV5-6, TRBV5-1 and TRBV20-1.

These receptors have no known antigen. Each TCR beta cDNA library carried unique molecular identifiers. TCRdb fed the PCR reads into MiXCR, producing one record per CDR3 protein. The sample holds roughly 670,000 distinct CDR3 sequences, more than 50% seen once. Sequenced: blood. All receptors derive from a girl under 10 years old with multiple sclerosis.

The sample holds a few counts of this clonotype. This chain links TRBV9 with TRBJ2-7, with 8 bases fitting TRBD2. Trimming cost V 3 bases and J 2 bases; bases outside gene matches: 7. The germline V gene has CDR1 SGDLS and CDR2 YYNGEE. The CDR3 runs to 15 residues. The CDR3 DNA sequence: TGTGCCAGCAGCGGGTCAGCGGGAGCCGCCTACGAGCAGTACTTC. It is translated as CASSGSAGAAYEQYF.

This chain joins TRBV9 and TRBJ2-1; 8 bases line up with TRBD2. Germline values: CDR1 SGDLS, CDR2 YYNGEE. The J segment lost 6 bases and the V segment lost 4 bases, leaving 12 bases of the junction unmatched. The CDR3 covers 16 residues. Here the CDR3 DNA reads TGTGCCAGCAGCACTCCCCGAGTAGCGGGAAGCAATGAGCAGTTCTTC. Its translation is CASSTPRVAGSNEQFF.

The DNA of the CDR3 is TGTGCCAGCAGTGATCTATTTCGGTTTAGCGGGAGGGCCTTTAAGAATGAGCAGTTCTTC. This sequence encodes CASSDLFRFSGRAFKNEQFF. This sequence joins TRBV28 and TRBJ2-1; 11 bases line up with TRBD2. Trimming cost V 5 bases and J 7 bases; bases outside gene matches: 22. Per germline, CDR1 MDHEN and CDR2 SYDVKM. The CDR3 is made up of 20 amino acids.

The CDR3 loop reads CSTGTDTQYF. The CDR3 DNA reads as TGCAGTACGGGGACAGATACGCAGTATTTT. The chain has TRBV20-1 and TRBJ2-3; a weak D match, TRBD2 (5 bases). Germline CDR1 and CDR2: DFQATT and SNEGSKA (reference sequence). Trimming pared 8 bases from V and 3 bases from J, leaving 6 bases between. This CDR3 is 10 amino acids long.

The V gene is TRBV9, the J gene TRBJ2-3; TRBD2 matches 12 bases. Trimming removed 0 bases from V and 1 base from J; junction bases left unmatched: 3. CDR3 length: 17 amino acids. Germline values: CDR1 SGDLS, CDR2 YYNGEE. CDR3 residues: CASSVGGTSGRTDTQYF. CDR3 nucleotides: TGTGCCAGCAGCGTAGGTGGGACTAGCGGGCGCACAGATACGCAGTATTTT.

The CDR3 region is CSAQILAGSTDTQYF. CDR3 coding DNA: TGCAGTGCCCAGATACTAGCGGGGTCCACAGATACGCAGTATTTT. The rearrangement uses TRBV20-1 and TRBJ2-3; 10 bases agree with TRBD2. Trimming at V came to 6 bases and at J to 2 bases, leaving 8 bases not matched to a gene. This CDR3 has 15 residues. CDR1 and CDR2 (germline): DFQATT, SNEGSKA (reference sequence).

This clonotype has just a few counts. This chain connects TRBV5-1 to TRBJ1-2; 11 nucleotides align to TRBD1. Germline assignment: CDR1 SGHRS and CDR2 YFSETQ. V lost 4 bases to trimming and J lost 4 bases; unmatched junction nucleotides: 3. The CDR3 has 14 amino acids. CDR3 in amino acids: CASSTGTGGYGYTF. The CDR3 nucleotides are TGCGCCAGCAGCACCGGGACAGGGGGCTATGGCTACACCTTC.

CDR3 sequence: CASSFPGLYGYTF. The CDR3 bases are TGTGCCAGCAGCTTTCCCGGGCTCTATGGCTACACCTTC. The chain links TRBV7-9 to TRBJ1-2; unclear D gene. CDR1 and CDR2 from the germline V gene are SEHNR and FQNEAQ (reference sequence). The CDR3 runs 13 residues. Trimming shortened V by 3 bases and J by 4 bases, and 9 bases separated the two germline ends.

This chain connects TRBV25-1 to TRBJ2-1; no firm D call. V shed 1 base and J shed 9 bases, with 7 bases lying between them. Germline CDR1 is MGHDK and CDR2 is SYGVNS. The CDR3 length is 12 residues. The CDR3 here is CASSEFNGEQFF. For the CDR3, the DNA is TGTGCCAGCAGTGAATTCAATGGTGAGCAGTTCTTC.

This clonotype was detected once. The rearrangement joins TRBV5-1 to TRBJ2-3; TRBD2 agrees at 7 bases. Trimming cost V 4 bases and J 0 bases; bases outside gene matches: 8. Germline assignment: CDR1 SGHRS and CDR2 YFSETQ. The CDR3 contains 16 residues. The CDR3 DNA reads as TGCGCCAGCAGCAAGCGGACTAGGGGTAGCACAGATACGCAGTATTTT. Its protein is CASSKRTRGSTDTQYF.

The V gene is TRBV29-1, the J gene TRBJ1-2; 10 nucleotides match TRBD1. CDR3 size: 13 residues. V lost 6 bases to trimming and J lost 8 bases; unmatched junction nucleotides: 9. The germline V gene has CDR1 SQVTM and CDR2 ANQGSEA. The CDR3 here is CSVWGQGSFGYTF. The CDR3, as DNA: TGCAGCGTCTGGGGACAGGGGAGTTTCGGCTACACCTTC. Full variable domain (outside the CDR3, taken from reference TRBV29-1 and TRBJ1-2): SAVISQKPSRDICQRGTSLTIQCQVDSQVTMMFWYRQQPGQSLTLIATANQGSEATYESGFVIDKFPISRPNLTFSTLTVSNMSPEDSSIYLCSVWGQGSFGYTFGSGTRLTVV.

The chain employs TRBV12-3 or TRBV12-4 and TRBJ1-5; possible D gene TRBD1, 6 bases. Trimming removed 3 bases from V and 7 bases from J, with 10 bases in between. CDR3 length: 13 residues. CDR3 region: CASSFRGLQPQHF. CDR3 coding DNA: TGTGCCAGCAGTTTTCGGGGGCTACAGCCCCAGCATTTT.

The CDR3 reads CASSATGTGGQTQYF. The CDR3 DNA sequence: TGTGCCAGCAGCGCCACCGGGACAGGGGGCCAGACCCAGTACTTC. The J gene is TRBJ2-5, the V gene TRBV28, with 12 bases lining up with TRBD1. Germline CDR1 MDHEN, CDR2 SYDVKM. The junction had 8 bases not matched to a gene; V was cut back by 6 bases and J by 6 bases. This CDR3 is built from 15 residues.

This chain joins TRBV7-9 and TRBJ2-1; tentatively, D is TRBD1 (6 bases). CDR1 SEHNR and CDR2 FQNEAQ come from the germline V gene (reference sequence). The CDR3 runs 15 residues. Trimming took 5 bases from V and 3 from J, leaving 14 bases between them. Written as DNA, the CDR3 is TGTGCCAGCAGCCGGGGCAGGGGATTCTACAATGAGCAGTTCTTC. It encodes CASSRGRGFYNEQFF.

The chain has TRBV6-5 and TRBJ1-1; a weak D match, TRBD1 (6 bases). The CDR3 loop spans 16 amino acids. Germline V gene sequence: CDR1 MNHEY, CDR2 SVGAGI. V shed 2 bases and J shed 5 bases, with 18 bases lying between them. This CDR3 is CASSYRQPGGETEAFF. The CDR3 DNA follows: TGTGCCAGCAGTTACAGGCAACCGGGGGGCGAGACTGAAGCTTTCTTT.

The chain carries TRBV20-1 and TRBJ2-5; D uncertain. The CDR3 sequence is 16 residues long. Trimming shortened V by 0 bases and J by 1 base, and 15 bases separated the two germline ends. Germline CDR1 DFQATT, CDR2 SNEGSKA (reference sequence). CDR3 loop: CSAREELWQSQETQYF. The CDR3 bases are TGCAGTGCTAGAGAGGAATTGTGGCAGAGCCAAGAGACCCAGTACTTC.

The rearrangement uses TRBV7-9 and TRBJ2-6; 11 bases align to TRBD1. The CDR3 spans 18 residues. In germline, CDR1 is SEHNR, CDR2 FQNEAQ (reference sequence). The ends lost 5 bases at V and 2 bases at J; junction bases unmatched: 8. The CDR3 loop is CASSLRTGGATGANVLTF. DNA for the CDR3: TGTGCCAGCAGCCTTCGGACAGGGGGCGCTACTGGGGCCAACGTCCTGACTTTC.

The chain is built from TRBV7-3 and TRBJ2-1; 9 bases map to TRBD2. The V gene end was trimmed by 3 bases and the J gene end by 5 bases; junction bases not matched to a gene: 5. CDR3 length: 15 residues. Germline V gene data show CDR1 as SGHTA and CDR2 as FQGTGA. CDR3 amino acids: CASSFRLADHNEQFF. CDR3 bases: TGTGCCAGCAGCTTTCGACTAGCGGACCACAATGAGCAGTTCTTC.

This chain connects TRBV29-1 to TRBJ2-7; a possible D gene is TRBD1 (6 bases). The germline gives CDR1 SQVTM, CDR2 ANQGSEA. This CDR3 spans 16 amino acids. Trimming removed 4 bases at V and 2 bases at J, with 21 bases between. CDR3 sequence reads: CSVVYPPGTFTYEQYF. The CDR3 DNA reads as TGCAGCGTTGTTTATCCCCCCGGGACATTTACCTACGAGCAGTACTTC.

The chain joins TRBV2 to TRBJ2-3, with TRBD2 as a possible D gene (6 bases). This CDR3 region has 15 residues. V lost 1 base and J 5 bases, leaving 13 bases between the germline ends. CDR1 and CDR2 (germline): SNHLY, FYNNEI. CDR3 amino acids: CASSEGAGAGDTQYF. The CDR3 region has the DNA TGTGCCAGCAGTGAAGGAGCGGGTGCGGGAGATACGCAGTATTTT.

This clonotype has a single count. This chain connects TRBV29-1 to TRBJ2-1; D is unresolved. This CDR3 comprises 16 residues. Germline V gene sequence: CDR1 SQVTM, CDR2 ANQGSEA. V lost 2 bases and J lost 6, with 20 bases in between. CDR3 DNA: TGCAGCGTTGAACATGTAGCTTCAGTCCCCTTCAATGAGCAGTTCTTC. Translated, it gives CSVEHVASVPFNEQFF.

J is TRBJ2-5 and V is TRBV11-2; TRBD2 matches 8 bases. CDR1 is SGHAT, CDR2 FQNNGV, per germline. This CDR3 has 17 amino acids. The trim removed 5 bases at V and 5 bases at J, leaving 16 bases unmatched. CDR3 DNA sequence: TGTGCCAGCAGCCCCCTCGCCGGACTAGCTCGTAGGGAGACCCAGTACTTC. It translates to CASSPLAGLARRETQYF.

V gene TRBV12-3 or TRBV12-4 combines with J gene TRBJ1-2; D is unresolved. V lost 4 bases, J lost 4 bases, and 13 bases lay in between. This CDR3 contains 14 residues. The CDR3 sequence is CASSSLHDPYGYTF. The CDR3 bases are TGTGCCAGCAGTTCCCTCCATGACCCCTATGGCTACACCTTC.

This clonotype was seen more than once but under ten times. V and J are TRBV28 and TRBJ2-1; D may be TRBD2 (5 bases). The germline V and J ends were trimmed by 7 bases and 7 bases, with 17 bases remaining between them. This CDR3 has 14 residues. Per the germline V gene, CDR1 is MDHEN and CDR2 is SYDVKM. The CDR3 DNA sequence: TGTGCCAGCACCCCGCCGGAGAGAGGGAATGAGCAGTTCTTC. Amino acids: CASTPPERGNEQFF. The variable domain in full, completed from reference TRBV28 and TRBJ2-1, reads DVKVTQSSRYLVKRTGEKVFLECVQDMDHENMFWYRQDPGLGLRLIYFSYDVKMKEKGDIPEGYSVSREKKERFSLILESASTNQTSMYLCASTPPERGNEQFFGPGTRLTVL.

The DNA for the CDR3 is TGTGCCAGCAGTTCCGATGTTACGCAGTATTTT. Translating gives CASSSDVTQYF. This rearrangement joins TRBV12-3 or TRBV12-4 to TRBJ2-3; the D is unclear. V lost 4 bases and J 8 bases, leaving 7 bases between the germline ends. The CDR3 is 11 residues long.

The V call is TRBV4-1, the J call TRBJ1-1; D is undetermined. V shed 1 base and J shed 11 bases, with 8 bases lying between them. CDR1 is MGHRA, CDR2 YSYEKL, per germline. This CDR3 is built from 11 residues. The DNA of the CDR3 is TGCGCCAGCAGCCAAGTGGGTTCTGCTTTCTTT. It translates to CASSQVGSAFF.

V and J are TRBV29-1 and TRBJ2-7; 9 nucleotides agree with TRBD1. The CDR3 runs to 14 residues. Germline lookup yields CDR1 SQVTM and CDR2 ANQGSEA. V was clipped by 4 bases and J by 1 base; unmatched bases: 5. CDR3 amino acids: CSVVIGTGSYEQYF. DNA of the CDR3: TGCAGCGTTGTCATCGGGACAGGGTCCTACGAGCAGTACTTC.

The chain uses TRBV25-1 and TRBJ1-5; no firm D call. Trimming removed 1 base at V and 2 bases at J, with 9 bases between. Germline assignment: CDR1 MGHDK and CDR2 SYGVNS. This CDR3 spans 15 amino acids. The CDR3 sequence is CASSEFAGGNQPQHF. The DNA for the CDR3 is TGTGCCAGCAGTGAATTTGCAGGTGGCAATCAGCCCCAGCATTTT.